The clone carrying this T cell receptor beta chain has ten or more counts. TCRdb re-analysed the 5' RACE reads in MiXCR, keeping a single row per CDR3 protein. Here the sample spans approximately 30,000 distinct CDR3 sequences, around 6% being singletons. The CDR3 is 14 residues long. CDR1 is DFQATT and CDR2 is SNEGSKA in the germline V gene (reference sequence). Trimming took 7 bases from V and 0 from J, leaving 15 bases between them. This entry comes from a study of neurological immune-mediated disorders. This sequence was found in a woman aged 45-60 years in good health. V usage is TRBV20-1 and J usage is TRBJ1-1; D gene unclear. The material sequenced was CD4+ T cells from blood. The DNA of the CDR3 is TGCAGTGTAGCCAGCCTATTAATGAACACTGAAGCTTTCTTT. Its protein is CSVASLLMNTEAFF.